Sequencing of this TCR beta chain was carried out in a study of glioma-infiltrating T cells. This clonotype was found many times. Its antigen is not identified. Using RNA template, CDR3s of TCR alpha and beta were amplified with iRepertoire arm-PCR. Tissue mRNA or PBMC total RNA, roughly 100-400 ng, went into one-step reverse transcription and amplification. TCRdb re-called the multiplex PCR reads with MiXCR, one entry per CDR3 protein. The sample lists roughly 100,000 distinct CDR3 sequences, 29% occurring once. Findings and caveats of the study: Only very few CDR3 sequences appeared in both tissue and blood. Gliomas, especially low-grade, showed above-expected tissue-blood divergence; non-neoplastic patients showed below.

The clonotype originates from a human donor with low-grade glioma or glioblastoma, undergoing nonglioma brain surgery, or in good health (not recorded which). Sequenced: glioma tissue, nonneoplastic brain tissue, or PBMCs (not recorded which).

For the CDR3, the DNA is TGCAGTGCTAGAGATCACAGGAGTCCCAATCAGCCCCAGCATTTT. Translating gives CSARDHRSPNQPQHF. V gene TRBV20-1 combines with J gene TRBJ1-5; D possibly corresponds to TRBD1 (5 bases). The ends were cut back, 0 bases at V and 3 bases at J, with 12 bases in the middle. The CDR3 covers 15 residues. The V gene's germline CDR1 is DFQATT and CDR2 SNEGSKA (reference sequence).